These T cell receptor beta chains were read from a single sample in a study of blood T cell repertoires in COVID-19. The method was immunoSEQ multiplex PCR; TCRdb's version includes in-frame clones alone and lacks a portion of them. The sample holds 300,000 to 500,000 clones; 70% to 90% are singletons and the top ten take around 0.95%. The sample taken for sequencing was PBMCs or T cells enriched from blood (not recorded which). The source of these receptors is a woman aged 25 to 39 with acute COVID-19. CDR3s include the opening cysteine and the closing phenylalanine or tryptophan.

TRBV19	TRBJ1-1	CASSTDRDYMNTEAFF
TRBV30	TRBJ1-2	CAWSSRTGPVGSGYTF
TRBV5-4	TRBJ1-2	CASSWGQRYGYTF
TRBV9	TRBJ2-3	CASSQTSETDTQYF
TRBV11-3	TRBJ2-7	CASSLGGPVSSYEQYF
TRBV6-5	TRBJ1-1	CASSTRTGVTEAFF
TRBV7-2	TRBJ2-7	CASSLVEGEQYF
TRBV12-5	TRBJ2-2	CASGLGQTLNTGELFF
TRBV19	TRBJ2-1	CASSTGLAGVYNEQFF
TRBV7-2	TRBJ2-7	CASSRPTGQRPYEQYF
TRBV7-3	TRBJ2-3	CASSLTPSGGTDTQYF
TRBV5-1	TRBJ2-1	CASSKDRVNEQFF
TRBV19	TRBJ2-3	CASSMGTSGASTDTQYF
TRBV2	TRBJ1-5	CASSGPRGGKTNQPQHF
TRBV10-3	TRBJ2-1	CAISAPRGGYDNEQFF
TRBV3-1/TRBV3-2	TRBJ1-6	CASKHRAGGYNSPLHF
TRBV5-1	TRBJ1-2	CASKEAAGNGYTF
TRBV15	TRBJ2-4	CATSREIQGVGAKNIQYF
TRBV5-1	TRBJ1-1	CASSEAGWGAEAFF
TRBV27	TRBJ2-5	CATRASGGAQDQYF
TRBV2	TRBJ2-2	CASSRDRNTGELFF
TRBV13	TRBJ2-3	CATLAGGTDTQYF
TRBV3-1/TRBV3-2	TRBJ1-6	CASSQAGTGGNSPLHF
TRBV30	TRBJ1-6	CAWVNRVGSPLHF
TRBV19	TRBJ1-6	CASSRIRGQGTGYNSPLHF
TRBV10-3	TRBJ2-7	CAIGLSEGSYEQYF
TRBV19	TRBJ1-2	CASFPAGGHGYTF
TRBV10-2	TRBJ2-2	CASSEGGAGELFF
TRBV3-1/TRBV3-2	TRBJ2-7	CASSPADRGFYEQYF
TRBV7-3	TRBJ2-5	CASSSGGKGETQYF
TRBV6-5	TRBJ1-1	CASTRTSSSGEAFF
TRBV5-5	TRBJ2-2	CASSAPLVQGAPNTGELFF
TRBV7-8	TRBJ1-5	CASQGTGGVRGNQPQHF
TRBV12-5	TRBJ2-7	CASGFGTVGYEQYF
TRBV6-5	TRBJ1-1	CASRGAEAFF
TRBV5-1	TRBJ2-1	CASSPTIQTGPHEQFF
TRBV4-1	TRBJ2-2	CASSQGAENTGELFF
TRBV10-3	TRBJ1-3	CAITPTSSGNTIYF
TRBV10-1	TRBJ2-7	CASSEVKDRVGYEQYF
TRBV7-2	TRBJ2-7	CASSLVQGQPYEQYF
TRBV6-5	TRBJ1-1	CASTRGQGNTEAFF